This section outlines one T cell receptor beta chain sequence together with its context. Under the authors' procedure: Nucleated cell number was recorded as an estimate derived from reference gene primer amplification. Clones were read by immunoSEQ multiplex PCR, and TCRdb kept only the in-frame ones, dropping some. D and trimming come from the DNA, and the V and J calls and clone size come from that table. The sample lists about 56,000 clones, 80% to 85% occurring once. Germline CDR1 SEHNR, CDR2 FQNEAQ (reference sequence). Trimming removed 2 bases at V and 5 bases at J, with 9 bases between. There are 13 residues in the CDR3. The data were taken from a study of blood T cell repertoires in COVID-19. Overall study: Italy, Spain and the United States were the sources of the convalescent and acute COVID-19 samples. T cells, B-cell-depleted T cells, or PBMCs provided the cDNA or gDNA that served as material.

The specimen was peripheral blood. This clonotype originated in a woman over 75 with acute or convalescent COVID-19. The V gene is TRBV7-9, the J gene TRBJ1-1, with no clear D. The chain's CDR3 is CASSLKSETEAFF. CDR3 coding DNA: TGTGCCAGCAGCTTAAAGTCGGAGACTGAAGCTTTCTTT. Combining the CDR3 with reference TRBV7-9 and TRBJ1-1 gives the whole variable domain DTGVSQNPRHKITKRGQNVTFRCDPISEHNRLYWYRQTLGQGPEFLTYFQNEAQLEKSRLLSDRFSAERPKGSFSTLEIQRTEQGDSAMYLCASSLKSETEAFFGQGTRLTVV.